The clone carrying this T cell receptor (beta chain) appeared many times. No antigen is known for it. Compared with germline, one end of the junction differs, possibly owing to a read error. The sample comes from a study of T cells in Graves' hyperthyroidism and ophthalmopathy. The wider study: Peripheral blood was secured at the point of initial diagnosis, before any treatment.

Regarding the study as a whole: The majority of expanded thyroid clonotypes above 0.001 also appeared in blood.

CDR3 length: 13 amino acids. Germline values: CDR1 SSHAT, CDR2 FNYEAQ (reference sequence). There were TCR beta CDR3 regions amplified from RNA transcripts. Researchers ran a first-round RT-PCR on the TCR CDR3 using the HTBI primer set. TCRdb reanalysed the multiplex PCR reads using MiXCR and keeps one entry per CDR3 protein. Altogether some 270,000 distinct CDR3 sequences are present, approximately 25% being singletons, with the ten largest covering roughly 32%. Diagnosis rested on symptoms, serum thyroxine and TRAb, thyroid ultrasound, and orbital computed tomography. The sequence came from a woman aged 40 to 50 with Graves' ophthalmopathy. What was sequenced was blood. The genes are TRBV7-7 and TRBJ2-7; the match to TRBD1 covers 8 bases. The CDR3 reads CASSRTDRGEQYF. DNA of the CDR3: TGTGCTAGCAGCCGAACCGACAGGGGAGAGCAGTACTTC.